The 18 T cell receptor beta chains given below trace back to one sample, sequenced in a study of cytomegalovirus exposure and HLA in healthy donors. Both 60 Vbeta primers and 13 Jbeta primers went into the PCR. Sequencing used immunoSEQ multiplex PCR; TCRdb keeps in-frame clones, though not all of them. The sample contains some 170,000 clones, 8.5% to 10% of which appear only once. Sequenced: PBMCs. These receptors came from a woman aged 25 to 39 in good health and CMV-seropositive.

The gene calls are TRBV5-1 and TRBJ2-2; 8 bases match TRBD2. The germline V gene encodes CDR1 SGHRS and CDR2 YFSETQ. The length of the CDR3 is 15 residues. Trimming took 1 base from V and 5 from J; bases not matched to a gene: 4. In nucleotides, the CDR3 is TGCGCCAGCAGCTTGAGCGGGAGTTGGACCGGGGAGCTGTTTTTT. Its protein is CASSLSGSWTGELFF. The full variable domain, rest sourced from reference TRBV5-1 and TRBJ2-2, is KAGVTQTPRYLIKTRGQQVTLSCSPISGHRSVSWYQQTPGQGLQFLFEYFSETQRNKGNFPGRFSGRQFSNSRSEMNVSTLELGDSALYLCASSLSGSWTGELFFGEGSRLTVL.

This clone was recorded a few times. The chain carries TRBV7-2 and TRBJ1-2; 10 positions match TRBD1. From germline, CDR1 is SGHTA and CDR2 FQGNSA. The CDR3 sequence is 16 residues long. V lost 1 base to trimming and J lost 8 bases; unmatched junction nucleotides: 10. As DNA, the CDR3 is TGTGCCAGCAGCTTAGTACGGGACAGGGGCGCGGGAGGCTACACCTTC. Translation: CASSLVRDRGAGGYTF.

The genes are TRBV5-1 and TRBJ2-4; D possibly corresponds to TRBD1 (7 bases). Germline values: CDR1 SGHRS, CDR2 YFSETQ. V was cut by 4 bases and J by 3 bases, with 29 bases left in between. This CDR3 has 20 residues. The CDR3 loop reads CASSPRGGQGGGLDKNIQYF. The CDR3 nucleotides read TGCGCCAGCAGCCCCAGGGGTGGGCAGGGGGGCGGATTAGACAAAAACATTCAGTACTTC.

The chain links TRBV6-4 to TRBJ1-5; 7 bases match TRBD1. This CDR3 contains 17 residues. The germline V gene encodes CDR1 MRHNA and CDR2 SNTAGT. J was trimmed by 7 bases and V by 8 bases; bases with no gene match: 20. Here the CDR3 DNA reads TGTGCCAGCCTACGAAAGACGACAGGGTCGGTTGGGCAGCCCCAGCATTTT. This translates into CASLRKTTGSVGQPQHF.

The chain combines TRBV6-5 with TRBJ2-2; possible D gene TRBD1, 5 bases. V lost 2 bases and J lost 3, with 10 bases in between. From germline, CDR1 is MNHEY and CDR2 SVGAGI. The CDR3 totals 15 residues. CDR3 coding DNA: TGTGCCAGCAGTTACGGGGCAGAGGACACCGGGGAGCTGTTTTTT. The encoded protein is CASSYGAEDTGELFF.

This chain uses TRBV19 with TRBJ2-6; 9 bases fit TRBD1. Germline V CDR1 and CDR2: LNHDA, SQIVND (reference sequence). J was trimmed by 2 bases and V by 6 bases; bases with no gene match: 5. This CDR3 contains 16 residues. The CDR3 DNA reads TGTGCCAGTAGCGATACAGGGGGCCCTGGGGCCAACGTCCTGACTTTC. Translating gives CASSDTGGPGANVLTF. The whole variable domain, remainder taken from reference TRBV19 and TRBJ2-6, is DGGITQSPKYLFRKEGQNVTLSCEQNLNHDAMYWYRQDPGQGLRLIYYSQIVNDFQKGDIAEGYSVSREKKESFPLTVTSAQKNPTAFYLCASSDTGGPGANVLTFGAGSRLTVL.

This sequence joins TRBV18 and TRBJ1-2, with 7 positions matching TRBD1. Germline V gene sequence: CDR1 KGHSH, CDR2 LQKENI. The CDR3 runs 15 residues. The V gene end was trimmed by 1 base and the J gene end by 3 bases; junction bases not matched to a gene: 5. The CDR3: CASSPQGAVDYGYTF. The DNA for the CDR3 is TGTGCCAGCTCACCACAGGGGGCGGTCGACTATGGCTACACCTTC.

This clone has only a few counts. The chain carries TRBV6-5 and TRBJ2-7; maybe TRBD2 (6 bases). V was shortened by 6 bases and J by 1 base, with 16 bases between the two germline ends. CDR1 is MNHEY and CDR2 is SVGAGI in the germline V gene. The CDR3 has 15 amino acids. For the CDR3, the DNA is TGTGCCAGCAGCCCTACCCTAGGGAGGTCCTACGAGCAGTACTTC. Residues: CASSPTLGRSYEQYF.

This clone was counted between two and nine times. The chain is built from TRBV7-9 and TRBJ2-7, with TRBD1 as a possible D gene (5 bases). The CDR3 is made up of 17 amino acids. Trimming cost V 4 bases and J 1 base, with 20 bases left between them. The germline V gene encodes CDR1 SEHNR and CDR2 FQNEAQ (reference sequence). CDR3 nucleotides: TGTGCCAGCAGCTCATCCCGTGGGGCCCGCCCGTCCTACGAGCAGTACTTC. Amino acids: CASSSSRGARPSYEQYF.

The chain employs TRBV6-4 and TRBJ1-6, with a possible D match to TRBD1 (5 bases). The CDR3 consists of 15 residues. In germline, CDR1 is MRHNA, CDR2 SNTAGT. V was trimmed by 10 bases and J by 5 bases, leaving 18 bases between them. CDR3 region: CATLRGDSDNSPLHF. The CDR3 bases are TGTGCCACCTTAAGAGGTGACAGCGATAATTCACCCCTCCACTTT.

The CDR3 DNA reads TGTGCCTGGAGTGTCTACTGGAGCACAGATACGCAGTATTTT. It specifies CAWSVYWSTDTQYF. The chain recombines TRBV30 with TRBJ2-3; D not certain. This CDR3 comprises 14 residues. Looked up from germline, CDR1 is GTSNPN and CDR2 is SVGIG (reference sequence). The V end was cut by 0 bases, the J end by 0 bases, with 7 bases between.

This clone was observed a few times. The rearrangement links TRBV5-1 to TRBJ2-2; D not resolved. Germline CDR1 reads SGHRS; CDR2 reads YFSETQ. The CDR3 length is 14 residues. Trimming stripped 1 base from V and 8 bases from J, with 12 bases between. This chain's CDR3 is CASSLNSPVGELFF. The CDR3 DNA follows: TGCGCCAGCAGCTTGAACAGCCCAGTGGGGGAGCTGTTTTTT.

The V and J genes are TRBV18 and TRBJ2-7; TRBD1 agrees at 8 bases. With V trimmed by 0 bases and J by 3 bases, 7 bases remained unmatched. The CDR3 runs to 16 residues. Germline CDR1 KGHSH, CDR2 LQKENI. The CDR3 nucleotides are TGTGCCAGCTCACCACCTGGCCAGGGGGCAGGCTACGAGCAGTACTTC. Translated, it gives CASSPPGQGAGYEQYF.

This clone turned up a few times. The V and J genes are TRBV15 and TRBJ2-5, with 9 nucleotides matching TRBD1. Germline CDR1 LNHNV, CDR2 YYDKDF (reference sequence). CDR3 length: 14 residues. V trimming: 2 bases; J trimming: 5 bases; junction bases outside the gene matches: 3. Written as DNA, the CDR3 is TGTGCCACCAGCAGAACAGGGGGCGCGGAGACCCAGTACTTC. Translation gives CATSRTGGAETQYF.

This sequence joins TRBV5-5 and TRBJ2-1, with 8 bases fitting TRBD2. After removal of 5 bases from V and 2 bases from J, the junction contained 9 bases not matched to a gene. This CDR3 has 16 amino acids. CDR1 and CDR2 from the germline V gene are SGHKS and YYEKEE (reference sequence). CDR3 nucleotide sequence: TGTGCCAGCAGTTTTTCTAGCGGGTTCCCCTACAATGAGCAGTTCTTC. This sequence encodes CASSFSSGFPYNEQFF.

The chain combines TRBV15 with TRBJ2-7; 8 bases map to TRBD2. The germline V gene has CDR1 LNHNV and CDR2 YYDKDF (reference sequence). Trimming took 0 bases from V and 3 from J; bases not matched to a gene: 7. This CDR3 comprises 16 residues. For the CDR3, the DNA is TGTGCCACCAGCAGAGATAGGGGACTAGTAAACTACGAGCAGTACTTC. Protein sequence: CATSRDRGLVNYEQYF.

This clone occurred a few times. This chain links TRBV4-1 with TRBJ2-1; 10 bases are shared with TRBD2. Germline values: CDR1 MGHRA, CDR2 YSYEKL. V shed 0 bases, J shed 2 bases, and the junction held 4 bases outside the gene matches. The CDR3 extends over 17 amino acids. The DNA of the CDR3 is TGCGCCAGCAGCCAAGATAACCTAGCGGGAGCCTACAATGAGCAGTTCTTC. Translated, it gives CASSQDNLAGAYNEQFF.

As concerns this clone: This sample also contains other DNA sequences that code for the same CDR3. The chain uses TRBV29-1 and TRBJ1-2, with 8 nucleotides matching TRBD1. CDR1 is SQVTM and CDR2 is ANQGSEA in the germline V gene. The CDR3 has 12 amino acids. V shed 5 bases and J 2 bases; nucleotides not matched to a gene: 1. CDR3 sequence: CSVRQGNYGYTF. CDR3 in DNA: TGCAGCGTTAGACAGGGGAACTATGGCTACACCTTC. The entire variable domain, with the rest obtained from reference TRBV29-1 and TRBJ1-2, is as follows: SAVISQKPSRDICQRGTSLTIQCQVDSQVTMMFWYRQQPGQSLTLIATANQGSEATYESGFVIDKFPISRPNLTFSTLTVSNMSPEDSSIYLCSVRQGNYGYTFGSGTRLTVV.